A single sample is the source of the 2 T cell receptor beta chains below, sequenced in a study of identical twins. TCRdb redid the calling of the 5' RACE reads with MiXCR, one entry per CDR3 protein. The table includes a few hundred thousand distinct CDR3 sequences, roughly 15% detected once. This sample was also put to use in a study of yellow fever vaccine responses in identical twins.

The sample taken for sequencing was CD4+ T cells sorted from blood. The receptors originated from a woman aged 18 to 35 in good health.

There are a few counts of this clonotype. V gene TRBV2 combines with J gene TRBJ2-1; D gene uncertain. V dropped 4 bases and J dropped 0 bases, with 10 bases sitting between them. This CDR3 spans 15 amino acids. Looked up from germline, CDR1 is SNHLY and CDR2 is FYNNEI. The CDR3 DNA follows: TGTGCCAGCAGTGCCCTAACGAGCTCCTACAATGAGCAGTTCTTC. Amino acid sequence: CASSALTSSYNEQFF. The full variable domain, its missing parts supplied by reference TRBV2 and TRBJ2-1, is EPEVTQTPSHQVTQMGQEVILRCVPISNHLYFYWYRQILGQKVEFLVSFYNNEISEKSEIFDDQFSVERPDGSNFTLKIRSTKLEDSAMYFCASSALTSSYNEQFFGPGTRLTVL.

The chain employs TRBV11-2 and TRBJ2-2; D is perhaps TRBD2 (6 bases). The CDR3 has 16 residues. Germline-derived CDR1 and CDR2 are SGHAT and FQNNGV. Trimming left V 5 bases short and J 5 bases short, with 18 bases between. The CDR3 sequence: CASSKLVLAGTGELFF. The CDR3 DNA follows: TGTGCCAGCAGCAAATTAGTACTAGCAGGGACCGGGGAGCTGTTTTTT.